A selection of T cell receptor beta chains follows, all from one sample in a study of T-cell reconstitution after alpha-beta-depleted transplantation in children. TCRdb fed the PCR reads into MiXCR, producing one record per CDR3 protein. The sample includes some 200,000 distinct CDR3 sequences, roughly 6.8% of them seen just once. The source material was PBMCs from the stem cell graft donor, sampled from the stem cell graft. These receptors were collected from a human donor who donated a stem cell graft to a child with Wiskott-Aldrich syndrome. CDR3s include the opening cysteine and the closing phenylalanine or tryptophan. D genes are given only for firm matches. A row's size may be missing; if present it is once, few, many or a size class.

CDR3nt: TGTGCCAGCAGCTTATGGGGACCGGGCTCCTACGAGCAGTACTTC
CDR3aa: CASSLWGPGSYEQYF
j_gene: TRBJ2-7
d_gene: .
abundance: .
v_gene: TRBV7-2

CDR3nt: TGTGCCAGCAGCTTGGAGAGGGGTTGGGCCCGGGAGCTGTTTTTT
CDR3aa: CASSLERGWARELFF
j_gene: TRBJ2-2
d_gene: .
abundance: .
v_gene: TRBV5-6

CDR3nt: TGCAGTGCTAGAGATACAGGCAGCTCCTACGAGCAGTACTTC
CDR3aa: CSARDTGSSYEQYF
j_gene: TRBJ2-7
d_gene: .
abundance: many
v_gene: TRBV20-1

CDR3nt: TGCGCCAGCAGCGCGCAGGGGGGAGCGGAGCCCCAGCATTTT
CDR3aa: CASSAQGGAEPQHF
j_gene: TRBJ1-5
d_gene: TRBD1
abundance: few
v_gene: TRBV5-1

CDR3nt: TGTGCCAGCAGTTATGACCTAGGGGCCGACGAGCAGTACTTC
CDR3aa: CASSYDLGADEQYF
j_gene: TRBJ2-7
d_gene: .
abundance: many
v_gene: TRBV12-3/TRBV12-4

CDR3nt: TGCGCCAGCAGTACACGACAGGGGGCCTACGAGCAGTACTTC
CDR3aa: CASSTRQGAYEQYF
j_gene: TRBJ2-7
d_gene: TRBD1
abundance: many
v_gene: TRBV5-1

CDR3nt: TGCAGTGCTCAAAGGGGAGGCACTAATGAAAAACTGTTTTTT
CDR3aa: CSAQRGGTNEKLFF
j_gene: TRBJ1-4
d_gene: .
abundance: many
v_gene: TRBV20-1

CDR3nt: TGTGCCTCCTCCAAGCAGGTCGGGCAGCGCTCTGGAAACACCATATATTTT
CDR3aa: CASSKQVGQRSGNTIYF
j_gene: TRBJ1-3
d_gene: .
abundance: .
v_gene: TRBV12-5

CDR3nt: TGTGCCAGCAGCTTAGCGGGGAGGAAGCAGTACTTC
CDR3aa: CASSLAGRKQYF
j_gene: TRBJ2-7
d_gene: .
abundance: many
v_gene: TRBV7-9

CDR3nt: TGCAGTGCTAGAGCCGGGACTAACTCAGAGACCCAGTACTTC
CDR3aa: CSARAGTNSETQYF
j_gene: TRBJ2-5
d_gene: TRBD2
abundance: .
v_gene: TRBV20-1

CDR3nt: TGTGCCAGCAGCACCGGGACGGGATGGGGCTACACCTTC
CDR3aa: CASSTGTGWGYTF
j_gene: TRBJ1-2
d_gene: .
abundance: many
v_gene: TRBV7-9

CDR3nt: TGCAGTGCGGTGCACTATGGCTACACCTTC
CDR3aa: CSAVHYGYTF
j_gene: TRBJ1-2
d_gene: .
abundance: many
v_gene: TRBV20-1

CDR3nt: TGCGCCAGCAGTCCGGACAGGAATTCACCCCTCCACTTT
CDR3aa: CASSPDRNSPLHF
j_gene: TRBJ1-6
d_gene: TRBD1
abundance: many
v_gene: TRBV5-1